These 29 T cell receptor beta chains were sequenced from one sample in a study of cytomegalovirus exposure and HLA in healthy donors. Primers for the PCR totalled 60 Vbeta and 13 Jbeta. Profiling relied on immunoSEQ multiplex PCR, and the TCRdb table lists in-frame clones only, not all of them. The data contain 30,000 to 50,000 clones, over 60% of them seen just once; the ten biggest clones take up around 3.9%. The material sequenced was PBMCs. Receptor source: a man aged 35 to 55 in good health and CMV-seronegative.

This clone appeared a few times. The junction and the germline gene differ at one end; a read error may be behind it. The V gene is TRBV13, the J gene TRBJ1-5; D remains unclear. Germline V gene sequence: CDR1 PRHDT, CDR2 FYEKMQ (reference sequence). This CDR3 region has 12 residues. The CDR3 DNA follows: TGTGCCAGCAGCCTAGGTTCACAGCCCCAGCATTTT. This codes for CASSLGSQPQHF.

This chain uses TRBV7-9 with TRBJ1-2; 11 bases fit TRBD1. Trimming took 5 bases from V and 7 from J; bases not matched to a gene: 12. Germline loops: CDR1 SEHNR, CDR2 FQNEAQ (reference sequence). The CDR3 is made up of 16 amino acids. CDR3 bases: TGTGCCAGCAGCCTCTGGCTAGGACAGGGGGCTGCTGGCTACACCTTC. Amino acids: CASSLWLGQGAAGYTF.

In this sample, this clone turned up a few times. The chain combines TRBV6-1 with TRBJ2-7, with D possibly TRBD1 on 7 matching bases. Germline values: CDR1 MNHNS, CDR2 SASEGT. V gave up 5 bases and J gave up 0 bases, with 14 bases separating them. This CDR3 comprises 15 residues. The CDR3 sequence: CASSLPGDSSYEQYF. In nucleotides, the CDR3 is TGTGCCAGCAGTCTCCCGGGGGACAGCTCCTACGAGCAGTACTTC.

The chain combines TRBV19 with TRBJ1-1, with D hard to call. Looked up from germline, CDR1 is LNHDA and CDR2 is SQIVND (reference sequence). Trimming cost V 2 bases and J 1 base, with 8 bases left between them. This CDR3 is 14 amino acids long. CDR3 DNA: TGTGCCAGTAGTATAAGACGGGGGAACACTGAAGCTTTCTTT. Translation gives CASSIRRGNTEAFF.

The chain employs TRBV6-1 and TRBJ1-6; no firm D call. This CDR3 is 14 amino acids long. Germline CDR1 is MNHNS and CDR2 is SASEGT. V was trimmed by 6 bases and J by 4 bases, leaving 10 bases between them. In DNA form, the CDR3 reads TGTGCCAGCAGGTCAGGTCTTTATAATTCACCCCTCCACTTT. Residues: CASRSGLYNSPLHF.

The chain recombines TRBV19 with TRBJ2-5; no reliable D call. Trimming removed 4 bases from V and 0 bases from J, with 6 bases in between. The CDR3 runs to 13 residues. Per the germline V gene, CDR1 is LNHDA and CDR2 is SQIVND (reference sequence). CDR3 region: CASSTTDQETQYF. The CDR3 bases are TGTGCCAGTAGTACTACAGACCAAGAGACCCAGTACTTC.

This chain links TRBV6-5 with TRBJ1-5; TRBD1 might be the D (6 bases). The V and J ends lost 6 bases and 3 bases respectively, with 9 bases between them. This CDR3 region has 13 residues. From germline, CDR1 is MNHEY and CDR2 SVGAGI. The CDR3 DNA sequence: TGTGCCAGCAGCAGGGGATACAATCAGCCCCAGCATTTT. It yields the protein CASSRGYNQPQHF.

The rearrangement links TRBV9 to TRBJ2-1, with D maybe TRBD1 (5 bases). The CDR3 contains 12 residues. V lost 3 bases, J lost 6 bases, and 7 bases lay in between. Germline lookup yields CDR1 SGDLS and CDR2 YYNGEE. In DNA, the CDR3 is TGTGCCAGCAGCGCTACAGGCAATGAGCAGTTCTTC. It codes for CASSATGNEQFF.

In its sample, this clone was seen a few times. The chain combines TRBV28 with TRBJ2-7, with TRBD1 matching over 8 bases. After removal of 7 bases from V and 2 bases from J, the junction contained 4 bases not matched to a gene. This CDR3 has 13 residues. CDR1 is MDHEN, CDR2 SYDVKM, per germline. CDR3 in DNA: TGTGCCAGCAAGAGGACAGGGACCTACGAGCAGTACTTC. It translates to CASKRTGTYEQYF. Supplemented by reference TRBV28 and TRBJ2-7, the full variable domain reads DVKVTQSSRYLVKRTGEKVFLECVQDMDHENMFWYRQDPGLGLRLIYFSYDVKMKEKGDIPEGYSVSREKKERFSLILESASTNQTSMYLCASKRTGTYEQYFGPGTRLTVT.

This clone was seen a handful of times. The chain links TRBV4-1 to TRBJ2-2, with TRBD2 identical over 8 bases. CDR3 size: 17 residues. Germline V lookup: CDR1 MGHRA, CDR2 YSYEKL. Trimming cost V 0 bases and J 4 bases; bases outside gene matches: 7. The CDR3 DNA reads TGCGCCAGCAGCCAAGATCCAGCGGGGGTCCGCACCGGGGAGCTGTTTTTT. Protein product: CASSQDPAGVRTGELFF.

The V gene is TRBV7-2, the J gene TRBJ1-2, with D uncertain. The CDR3 covers 13 residues. Trimming left V 5 bases short and J 7 bases short, with 14 bases between. Germline assignment: CDR1 SGHTA and CDR2 FQGNSA. CDR3 in DNA: TGTGCCAGCAGCCCAAGCCGAAGTGGTGGCTACACCTTC. Translated, it gives CASSPSRSGGYTF.

This chain uses TRBV2 with TRBJ1-2; 7 bases are a match to TRBD1. Looked up from germline, CDR1 is SNHLY and CDR2 is FYNNEI. Trimming took 10 bases from V and 5 from J; bases not matched to a gene: 7. This CDR3 contains 12 residues. CDR3 residues: CATRGDSYGYTF. CDR3 in DNA: TGTGCCACCCGAGGGGACAGTTATGGCTACACCTTC.

The rearrangement links TRBV29-1 to TRBJ1-2, with 8 bases fitting TRBD1. V dropped 7 bases and J dropped 3; count of bases not matched to a gene: 4. The CDR3 contains 12 residues. The germline V gene encodes CDR1 SQVTM and CDR2 ANQGSEA. The CDR3 spells CSAEGQDYGYTF. CDR3 in DNA: TGCAGCGCCGAGGGACAGGACTATGGCTACACCTTC.

The V call is TRBV7-8, the J call TRBJ2-7; D may be TRBD2 (5 bases). This CDR3 is built from 16 residues. Per the germline V gene, CDR1 is SGHVS and CDR2 is FQNEAQ. Between the trimmed V and J ends, which lost 0 bases and 5 bases, there was a span of 17 bases. CDR3 DNA: TGTGCCAGCAGCTTAGCGACGGAGGCAGGTTGGGACGAGCAGTACTTC. Its protein is CASSLATEAGWDEQYF.

The rearrangement joins TRBV30 to TRBJ2-2, with 10 bases identical to TRBD1. This CDR3 is built from 13 residues. The V gene's germline CDR1 is GTSNPN and CDR2 SVGIG (reference sequence). J gave up 3 bases and V 5 bases, and 0 bases lay outside the gene matches. The CDR3 sequence: CAWGTGDTGELFF. CDR3 in DNA: TGTGCCTGGGGGACAGGGGACACCGGGGAGCTGTTTTTT.

The rearrangement joins TRBV6-5 to TRBJ1-5; the D is unclear. There are 13 residues in the CDR3. Trimming pared 8 bases from V and 7 bases from J, leaving 15 bases between. CDR1 MNHEY and CDR2 SVGAGI come from the germline V gene. CDR3 amino acids: CASRGTGSQPQHF. In DNA form, the CDR3 reads TGTGCCAGCCGGGGTACTGGGTCCCAGCCCCAGCATTTT.

The rearrangement joins TRBV4-1 to TRBJ2-3; 13 positions match TRBD2. V shed 4 bases and J 1 base; nucleotides not matched to a gene: 5. The length of the CDR3 is 17 residues. Germline V lookup: CDR1 MGHRA, CDR2 YSYEKL. The CDR3 bases are TGCGCCAGCAGCCCCCGGACTAGCGGGGGAGGCACAGATACGCAGTATTTT. Amino acids: CASSPRTSGGGTDTQYF.

This sequence joins TRBV5-1 and TRBJ2-7; 9 nucleotides align to TRBD1. V gave up 2 bases and J gave up 7 bases; unmatched junction bases: 4. Germline CDR1 reads SGHRS; CDR2 reads YFSETQ. The CDR3 is 13 amino acids. The CDR3 nucleotides are TGCGCCAGCAGCTTCCACAGGGGGCAGGAGCAGTACTTC. It specifies CASSFHRGQEQYF.

This clone was found a few times. This chain links TRBV28 with TRBJ1-1; D uncertain. Per the germline V gene, CDR1 is MDHEN and CDR2 is SYDVKM. The V end was cut by 6 bases, the J end by 0 bases, with 8 bases between. The CDR3 is 13 amino acids. CDR3 nucleotides: TGTGCCAGCAGCCCGACATTGAACACTGAAGCTTTCTTT. Protein sequence: CASSPTLNTEAFF. The full variable domain, completed using reference TRBV28 and TRBJ1-1, is DVKVTQSSRYLVKRTGEKVFLECVQDMDHENMFWYRQDPGLGLRLIYFSYDVKMKEKGDIPEGYSVSREKKERFSLILESASTNQTSMYLCASSPTLNTEAFFGQGTRLTVV.

The chain joins TRBV27 to TRBJ2-1; maybe TRBD1 (6 bases). This CDR3 spans 14 amino acids. Germline CDR1 is MNHEY and CDR2 is SMNVEV (reference sequence). The V end lost 9 bases, the J end lost 2 bases, and 14 bases lay between the germline ends. The DNA of the CDR3 is TGTGCCAGTACACCGGGACACACCTACAATGAGCAGTTCTTC. This codes for CASTPGHTYNEQFF.

V and J are TRBV18 and TRBJ1-1; 8 nucleotides line up with TRBD1. V was pared by 2 bases and J by 6 bases, with 8 bases of the junction left unmatched. Germline V CDR1 and CDR2: KGHSH, LQKENI. The CDR3 totals 15 residues. The DNA of the CDR3 is TGTGCCAGCTCACCAGGACTGCAGGGGGCGGCTGAAGCTTTCTTT. Translated, it gives CASSPGLQGAAEAFF.

V and J are TRBV5-8 and TRBJ1-5; D gene ambiguous. With 4 bases removed from V and 1 base from J, the gap between germline ends came to 9 bases. This CDR3 is built from 14 residues. CDR1 is SGHTS and CDR2 is YDEGEE in the germline V gene. CDR3 in DNA: TGTGCCAGCAGCCAGACCAGGAGCAATCAGCCCCAGCATTTT. Its translation: CASSQTRSNQPQHF.

The J gene is TRBJ2-1, the V gene TRBV7-9; D may be TRBD2 (5 bases). The CDR3 has 15 amino acids. V was pared by 7 bases and J by 5 bases, with 18 bases between. Germline values: CDR1 SEHNR, CDR2 FQNEAQ (reference sequence). CDR3 amino acids: CASTSGLAGNNEQFF. CDR3 DNA sequence: TGTGCCAGCACCTCCGGCCTGGCGGGCAACAATGAGCAGTTCTTC. Complete variable domain (other parts from reference TRBV7-9 and TRBJ2-1): DTGVSQNPRHKITKRGQNVTFRCDPISEHNRLYWYRQTLGQGPEFLTYFQNEAQLEKSRLLSDRFSAERPKGSFSTLEIQRTEQGDSAMYLCASTSGLAGNNEQFFGPGTRLTVL.

The chain links TRBV2 to TRBJ1-2, with TRBD1 matching over 9 bases. From germline, CDR1 is SNHLY and CDR2 FYNNEI. The CDR3 runs to 15 residues. After removal of 5 bases from V and 4 bases from J, the junction contained 8 bases not matched to a gene. The CDR3 is CASSRTGGVSYGYTF. CDR3 nucleotide sequence: TGTGCCAGCAGTCGAACAGGGGGCGTAAGCTATGGCTACACCTTC.

Only a few counts were recorded for this clone. V gene TRBV7-3 combines with J gene TRBJ2-1, with a possible D match to TRBD2 (6 bases). Germline V lookup: CDR1 SGHTA, CDR2 FQGTGA. V dropped 4 bases and J dropped 0 bases, with 7 bases sitting between them. The CDR3 runs to 14 residues. The CDR3 DNA reads TGTGCCAGCAGCTCCGGGAGCTCCTACAATGAGCAGTTCTTC. As protein: CASSSGSSYNEQFF.

This clone was counted between two and nine times. V is TRBV6-5 and J is TRBJ1-2, with a tentative D call TRBD1 (6 bases). The CDR3 is 13 amino acids. Trimming left V 6 bases short and J 4 bases short, with 12 bases between. Germline-derived CDR1 and CDR2 are MNHEY and SVGAGI. The CDR3 region has the DNA TGTGCCAGCAGACCCGGACAGACCTATGGCTACACCTTC. Translated, it gives CASRPGQTYGYTF.

The CDR3: CASSWGSDYRGNTIYF. The CDR3 bases are TGCGCCAGCAGCTGGGGCTCGGACTACAGGGGAAACACCATATATTTT. The V and J genes are TRBV5-1 and TRBJ1-3; the D gene is possibly TRBD1 (5 bases). The germline V and J ends were trimmed by 3 bases and 4 bases, with 17 bases remaining between them. Germline lookup yields CDR1 SGHRS and CDR2 YFSETQ. The CDR3 length is 16 residues. Drawing the rest from reference TRBV5-1 and TRBJ1-3, the complete variable domain is KAGVTQTPRYLIKTRGQQVTLSCSPISGHRSVSWYQQTPGQGLQFLFEYFSETQRNKGNFPGRFSGRQFSNSRSEMNVSTLELGDSALYLCASSWGSDYRGNTIYFGEGSWLTVV.

V is TRBV6-5 and J is TRBJ2-1; 7 nucleotides agree with TRBD1. The germline V gene has CDR1 MNHEY and CDR2 SVGAGI. The junction had 3 bases not matched to a gene; V was cut back by 1 base and J by 6 bases. CDR3 length: 14 residues. This CDR3 reads CASSYFRDSNEQFF. CDR3 nucleotides: TGTGCCAGCAGTTACTTCCGGGACAGCAATGAGCAGTTCTTC.

Only a few counts were recorded for this clone. The V call is TRBV11-2, the J call TRBJ2-7; maybe TRBD1 (6 bases). Germline V gives CDR1 SGHAT, CDR2 FQNNGV. Trimming removed 7 bases at V and 0 bases at J, with 10 bases between. The CDR3 extends over 13 amino acids. DNA of the CDR3: TGTGCCAGCATGTTAGGGGGCTCCTACGAGCAGTACTTC. Translation: CASMLGGSYEQYF.